This T cell receptor beta chain derives from a study of T cells in Graves' hyperthyroidism and ophthalmopathy. The TCR beta CDR3 regions underwent amplification using RNA transcripts as the source. TCR CDR3 underwent first-round RT-PCR with the HTBI primer set. TCRdb ran MiXCR on the multiplex PCR reads and lists one entry per CDR3 protein. The sample yields more than 300,000 distinct CDR3 sequences, 15% to 20% seen once. Comments on this clonotype: Antigen specificity is unknown.

Used for diagnoses were clinical symptoms, serum thyroxine and TRAb, thyroid ultrasound and orbital computed tomography. General observations from the study: Most expanded thyroid clonotypes above 0.001 recurred in blood.

Germline V CDR1 and CDR2: SGHAT, FQNNGV. V was trimmed by 0 bases and J by 5 bases, leaving 5 bases between them. This CDR3 has 13 residues. The chain combines TRBV11-2 with TRBJ2-1; D not certain. The sequence came from a man aged 18 to 30 with Graves' ophthalmopathy. The specimen was blood. CDR3: CASSLDTHNEQFF. The CDR3 nucleotides read TGTGCCAGCAGCTTAGATACCCACAATGAGCAGTTCTTC.